Presented here are 32 T cell receptor beta chains from one specimen sequenced in a study of blood T cell repertoires in COVID-19. TCRdb's copy holds only in-frame clones and misses some; the assay was immunoSEQ multiplex PCR. The sample lists around 100,000 clones; around 85% were seen once. The sequenced sample was peripheral blood. These receptors were obtained from a man aged 50-59 years with active or convalescent COVID-19.

The V call is TRBV5-1, the J call TRBJ2-7; tentative D call: TRBD1 (6 bases). The length of the CDR3 is 15 residues. Germline-derived CDR1 and CDR2 are SGHRS and YFSETQ. Deletions cut 2 bases from V and 6 bases from J, with 18 bases between. For the CDR3, the DNA is TGCGCCAGCAGCTTAGGCCAGGGACAAAGGGTCGAGCAGTACTTC. Protein product: CASSLGQGQRVEQYF.

The genes are TRBV23-1 and TRBJ2-1; 7 bases line up with TRBD1. TRBV23-1 is recorded as an ORF, its role being uncertain. The ends lost 0 bases at V and 5 bases at J; junction bases unmatched: 10. The length of the CDR3 is 17 residues. The CDR3 DNA reads TGCGCCAGCAGTCAATCTCTTAGGGGGCTACCAAACAATGAGCAGTTCTTC. Encoded protein: CASSQSLRGLPNNEQFF.

This chain joins TRBV6-1 and TRBJ1-2; D not resolved. This CDR3 has 16 residues. From germline, CDR1 is MNHNS and CDR2 SASEGT. Trimming removed 0 bases from V and 4 bases from J, with 15 bases in between. The CDR3 reads CASSEADAPGGYGYTF. In DNA form, the CDR3 reads TGTGCCAGCAGTGAAGCAGACGCACCGGGAGGCTATGGCTACACCTTC.

This clone has just a few counts. The chain employs TRBV5-1 and TRBJ2-4; no definite D call. V was shortened by 4 bases and J by 0 bases, with 11 bases between the two germline ends. This CDR3 has 15 residues. Germline V gene data show CDR1 as SGHRS and CDR2 as YFSETQ. This chain's CDR3 is CASSLVGEAKNIQYF. CDR3 nucleotides: TGCGCCAGCAGCCTAGTCGGCGAAGCCAAAAACATTCAGTACTTC. The full variable domain, with the rest looked up from reference TRBV5-1 and TRBJ2-4, is KAGVTQTPRYLIKTRGQQVTLSCSPISGHRSVSWYQQTPGQGLQFLFEYFSETQRNKGNFPGRFSGRQFSNSRSEMNVSTLELGDSALYLCASSLVGEAKNIQYFGAGTRLSVL.

This clone showed up just once. The chain joins TRBV7-9 to TRBJ2-1; 8 positions agree with TRBD2. The J segment lost 12 bases and the V segment lost 3 bases, leaving 19 bases of the junction unmatched. Per the germline V gene, CDR1 is SEHNR and CDR2 is FQNEAQ (reference sequence). The CDR3 loop spans 17 amino acids. This chain's CDR3 is CASSLRVLAGPGGSQFF. DNA for the CDR3: TGTGCCAGCAGCTTGAGGGTCTTAGCGGGGCCCGGGGGCTCGCAGTTCTTC.

The chain is built from TRBV3-1 (or the pseudogene TRBV3-2) and TRBJ1-4, with 7 bases identical to TRBD1. Trimming at V came to 4 bases and at J to 6 bases, leaving 11 bases not matched to a gene. The CDR3 runs 16 residues. The germline gives CDR1 LGHDT, CDR2 YNNKEL (reference sequence). Here the CDR3 DNA reads TGTGCCAGCAGCCCAGATCGACAGGGCGGTTATGAAAAACTGTTTTTT. Its protein is CASSPDRQGGYEKLFF.

The DNA of the CDR3 is TGTGCCACCAGTGAAATAGCGGGAGTCGGGGAGCTGTTTTTT. This codes for CATSEIAGVGELFF. V and J are TRBV24-1 and TRBJ2-2; 9 bases are a match to TRBD2. From germline, CDR1 is KGHDR and CDR2 SFDVKD. This CDR3 has 14 residues. Germline trimming cut 4 bases from V and 7 bases from J; bases unmatched to any gene: 3.

The J gene is TRBJ1-2, the V gene TRBV5-4, with 8 bases lining up with TRBD1. Germline loops: CDR1 SGHNT, CDR2 YYREEE (reference sequence). This CDR3 comprises 14 residues. Unmatched junction bases numbered 2, after V lost 0 bases and J lost 4 bases. CDR3 DNA sequence: TGTGCCAGCAGCTTGGCGGGGACAGGCTATGGCTACACCTTC. Residues: CASSLAGTGYGYTF.

The chain joins TRBV4-1 to TRBJ1-2, with 7 bases matching TRBD1. The CDR3 is 15 residues long. CDR1 and CDR2 (germline): MGHRA, YSYEKL. V lost 3 bases to trimming and J lost 4 bases; unmatched junction nucleotides: 8. The CDR3: CASSQAGQTAYGYTF. DNA of the CDR3: TGCGCCAGCAGCCAGGCGGGACAGACAGCCTATGGCTACACCTTC.

This clone was detected a few times. The chain links TRBV29-1 to TRBJ1-1; the D is unclear. V lost 8 bases and J 1 base, leaving 8 bases between the germline ends. Germline-derived CDR1 and CDR2 are SQVTM and ANQGSEA. The CDR3 loop spans 11 amino acids. CDR3 sequence reads: CSIIGNTEAFF. The CDR3, as DNA: TGCAGCATTATCGGGAACACTGAAGCTTTCTTT.

A single count supports this clone. The chain combines TRBV5-1 with TRBJ2-5, with TRBD2 matching over 12 bases. With V trimmed by 4 bases and J by 3 bases, 4 bases remained unmatched. CDR3 length: 15 amino acids. CDR1 is SGHRS, CDR2 YFSETQ, per germline. The CDR3 spells CASSRWTSGKETQYF. CDR3 bases: TGCGCCAGCAGCCGCTGGACTAGCGGGAAAGAGACCCAGTACTTC.

This sequence joins TRBV25-1 and TRBJ2-1; 11 nucleotides align to TRBD2. Germline V gene data show CDR1 as MGHDK and CDR2 as SYGVNS. The CDR3 has 16 residues. The J segment lost 3 bases and the V segment lost 4 bases, leaving 5 bases of the junction unmatched. The CDR3 DNA reads TGTGCCAGCAGTGGTAAACTAGCGGGAGTCTACAATGAGCAGTTCTTC. It codes for CASSGKLAGVYNEQFF.

The J gene is TRBJ2-3, the V gene TRBV5-1; 7 nucleotides align to TRBD1. The trim removed 6 bases at V and 4 bases at J, leaving 5 bases unmatched. CDR3 length equals 13 residues. Germline CDR1 SGHRS, CDR2 YFSETQ. In nucleotides, the CDR3 is TGCGCCAGCAAAACGGACAGGTCAGATACGCAGTATTTT. This translates into CASKTDRSDTQYF.

This chain uses TRBV3-1 (or the pseudogene TRBV3-2) with TRBJ1-2; TRBD1 is a possible D gene (5 bases). In germline, CDR1 is LGHDT, CDR2 YNNKEL (reference sequence). Trimming removed 0 bases from V and 8 bases from J, with 10 bases in between. This CDR3 spans 13 amino acids. CDR3 nucleotide sequence: TGTGCCAGCAGCCAAGAAGGGGTGAGGGGCTACACCTTC. Translating gives CASSQEGVRGYTF.

In this sample, this clone turned up a few times. V is TRBV24-1 and J is TRBJ1-2, with 9 bases aligning to TRBD1. V lost 3 bases and J lost 4; bases outside the gene matches: 5. Germline CDR1 KGHDR, CDR2 SFDVKD. The CDR3 spans 15 residues. The CDR3 region has the DNA TGTGCCACCAGTGATGCACAGGGGGCGGGCTATGGCTACACCTTC. Its protein product is CATSDAQGAGYGYTF.

The chain couples TRBV14 to TRBJ1-4, with 9 bases lining up with TRBD1. The CDR3 is 13 amino acids. Germline V gene sequence: CDR1 SGHDN, CDR2 FVKESK. The trim removed 4 bases at V and 6 bases at J, leaving 0 bases unmatched. The CDR3 region has the DNA TGTGCCAGCAGCCGGGACAGGGATGAAAAACTGTTTTTT. Amino acid sequence: CASSRDRDEKLFF. Looking up the rest from reference TRBV14 and TRBJ1-4 gives the full variable domain: EAGVTQFPSHSVIEKGQTVTLRCDPISGHDNLYWYRRVMGKEIKFLLHFVKESKQDESGMPNNRFLAERTGGTYSTLKVQPAELEDSGVYFCASSRDRDEKLFFGSGTQLSVL.

The chain carries TRBV6-5 and TRBJ2-5; a possible D gene is TRBD2 (6 bases). Germline V lookup: CDR1 MNHEY, CDR2 SVGAGI. Trimming removed 7 bases from V and 4 bases from J, with 10 bases in between. The CDR3 is 12 amino acids. CDR3 in amino acids: CASTMRGETQYF. The CDR3 DNA sequence: TGTGCCAGCACTATGCGGGGAGAGACCCAGTACTTC.

The rearrangement uses TRBV5-1 and TRBJ2-2; 10 bases fit TRBD2. Germline trimming cut 3 bases from V and 1 base from J; bases unmatched to any gene: 3. The CDR3 runs 16 residues. Germline CDR1 is SGHRS and CDR2 is YFSETQ. DNA for the CDR3: TGCGCCAGCAGCTATTCTAGCGGGAGGAACACCGGGGAGCTGTTTTTT. This gives the protein CASSYSSGRNTGELFF. The complete variable domain, with remaining parts taken from reference TRBV5-1 and TRBJ2-2, reads KAGVTQTPRYLIKTRGQQVTLSCSPISGHRSVSWYQQTPGQGLQFLFEYFSETQRNKGNFPGRFSGRQFSNSRSEMNVSTLELGDSALYLCASSYSSGRNTGELFFGEGSRLTVL.

The rearrangement links TRBV3-1 (or the pseudogene TRBV3-2) to TRBJ2-2, with D possibly TRBD1 on 5 matching bases. V was clipped by 1 base and J by 7 bases, with 10 bases between them. Germline loops: CDR1 LGHDT, CDR2 YNNKEL (reference sequence). The length of the CDR3 is 14 residues. In DNA, the CDR3 is TGTGCCAGCAGCCAAGTTCTAGGGGTCGGGGAGCTGTTTTTT. It is translated as CASSQVLGVGELFF.

This clone is a singleton in its sample. The chain couples TRBV6-5 to TRBJ1-3; 7 bases are a match to TRBD1. The CDR3 extends over 15 amino acids. Losses at the gene ends were 5 bases for V and 1 base for J; bases not matched to a gene: 5. Germline V lookup: CDR1 MNHEY, CDR2 SVGAGI. The DNA for the CDR3 is TGTGCCAGCAGTCCGACAGGGAATTCTGGAAACACCATATATTTT. It specifies CASSPTGNSGNTIYF.

This chain joins TRBV18 and TRBJ2-1, with D tentatively TRBD1 (6 bases). V was trimmed by 2 bases and J by 8 bases, leaving 10 bases between them. The CDR3 has 13 amino acids. CDR1 and CDR2 (germline): KGHSH, LQKENI. Here the CDR3 DNA reads TGTGCCAGCTCACCAGAATACAGGGATGAGCAGTTCTTC. It encodes CASSPEYRDEQFF.

CDR3 protein: CATSDLSSGNNEQFF. For the CDR3, the DNA is TGTGCCACCAGTGATTTGTCCAGCGGTAACAATGAGCAGTTCTTC. V and J are TRBV24-1 and TRBJ2-1; D possibly corresponds to TRBD2 (5 bases). This CDR3 has 15 residues. Trimming removed 0 bases at V and 5 bases at J, with 10 bases between. Germline-derived CDR1 and CDR2 are KGHDR and SFDVKD.

The rearrangement links TRBV15 to TRBJ2-1; 8 bases agree with TRBD1. The CDR3 spans 15 residues. The trim removed 0 bases at V and 6 bases at J, leaving 4 bases unmatched. Germline CDR1 reads LNHNV; CDR2 reads YYDKDF (reference sequence). The CDR3 nucleotides are TGTGCCACCAGCAGAGAGCAGGGGGCAGGCAATGAGCAGTTCTTC. Protein: CATSREQGAGNEQFF.

The chain joins TRBV27 to TRBJ1-1, with 8 positions matching TRBD1. Germline CDR1 reads MNHEY; CDR2 reads SMNVEV (reference sequence). This CDR3 region has 14 residues. Germline trimming cut 5 bases from V and 2 bases from J; bases unmatched to any gene: 4. Here the CDR3 reads CASSADRENTEAFF. The CDR3, as DNA: TGTGCCAGCAGTGCGGACAGGGAAAACACTGAAGCTTTCTTT.

The chain has TRBV3-1 (or the pseudogene TRBV3-2) and TRBJ2-5, with 8 bases matching TRBD2. Germline V gene data show CDR1 as LGHDT and CDR2 as YNNKEL (reference sequence). The CDR3 contains 16 residues. J lost 1 base, V lost 4 bases, and 8 bases had no gene match. The CDR3 DNA follows: TGTGCCAGCAGCCCGGGGGGGGGCGGCCTCCAAGAGACCCAGTACTTC. It specifies CASSPGGGGLQETQYF.

CDR3 loop: CASSPSQGRALSEQFF. Here the CDR3 DNA reads TGTGCCAGCAGCCCCTCCCAGGGGAGGGCCCTAAGTGAGCAGTTCTTC. The chain recombines TRBV7-8 with TRBJ2-1, with a tentative D call TRBD2 (7 bases). In germline, CDR1 is SGHVS, CDR2 FQNEAQ. V lost 5 bases to trimming and J lost 9 bases, with 23 bases between them. The CDR3 runs to 16 residues.

The chain uses TRBV5-1 and TRBJ2-5; weak D call: TRBD2 (5 bases). V lost 1 base and J 2 bases, leaving 12 bases between the germline ends. CDR3 length: 15 amino acids. The germline gives CDR1 SGHRS, CDR2 YFSETQ. CDR3 in amino acids: CASSLRSGEQETQYF. Written as DNA, the CDR3 is TGCGCCAGCAGCTTGAGGTCCGGGGAACAAGAGACCCAGTACTTC.

The V and J genes are TRBV7-2 and TRBJ1-1; weak D call: TRBD1 (5 bases). Germline V gives CDR1 SGHTA, CDR2 FQGNSA. The CDR3 covers 13 residues. Trimming cost V 4 bases and J 4 bases, with 10 bases left between them. The CDR3 nucleotides read TGTGCCAGCAGCTGGAAAAGGGGCACTGAAGCTTTCTTT. It encodes CASSWKRGTEAFF.

The rearrangement uses TRBV11-3 and TRBJ2-3; 9 bases are a match to TRBD1. With 5 bases clipped from V and 2 bases from J, the junction kept 5 bases outside the gene matches. Looked up from germline, CDR1 is SGHNT and CDR2 is YENEEA. This CDR3 region has 15 residues. CDR3 residues: CASSHRTGDTDTQYF. In DNA, the CDR3 is TGTGCCAGCAGCCATCGGACAGGGGACACAGATACGCAGTATTTT.

This sequence joins TRBV27 and TRBJ2-7, with 8 bases identical to TRBD1. The V gene end was trimmed by 0 bases and the J gene end by 5 bases; junction bases not matched to a gene: 3. Germline CDR1 MNHEY, CDR2 SMNVEV (reference sequence). This CDR3 is built from 14 residues. CDR3 loop: CASSLSRTGNEQYF. In nucleotides, the CDR3 is TGTGCCAGCAGTTTATCGCGGACAGGGAACGAGCAGTACTTC.

For the CDR3, the DNA is TGTGCCAGCAGTTACTCGTATCGGAACACTGAAGCTTTCTTT. It yields the protein CASSYSYRNTEAFF. J is TRBJ1-1 and V is TRBV6-5; D unclear. The CDR3 contains 14 residues. Per germline, CDR1 MNHEY and CDR2 SVGAGI. V shed 0 bases and J shed 1 base, with 6 bases lying between them.

Only one count was recorded for this clone. This chain joins TRBV18 and TRBJ2-1, with D possibly being TRBD1 (6 bases). Germline CDR1 and CDR2: KGHSH and LQKENI. Trimming took 3 bases from V and 3 from J, leaving 6 bases between them. The CDR3 has 13 amino acids. For the CDR3, the DNA is TGTGCCAGCTCACCGGACAGCTACAATGAGCAGTTCTTC. This translates into CASSPDSYNEQFF.